One sample yielded the 13 T cell receptor beta chains listed below, sequenced in a study of blood T cell repertoires in COVID-19. TCRdb's copy holds only in-frame clones and misses some; the assay was immunoSEQ multiplex PCR. The sample has approximately 200,000 clones; roughly 83% are singletons. Sequencing was carried out using PBMCs or T cells enriched from blood (not recorded which). The source is a woman in her 30s who had recovered from COVID-19.

V usage is TRBV7-8 and J usage is TRBJ2-6; D uncertain. The CDR3 runs 17 residues. In germline, CDR1 is SGHVS, CDR2 FQNEAQ. Trimming shortened V by 10 bases and J by 0 bases, and 19 bases separated the two germline ends. The DNA for the CDR3 is TGTGCCAACGAGGTATGGCACCCTGGCTCTGGGGCCAACGTCCTGACTTTC. Amino acid sequence: CANEVWHPGSGANVLTF.

The V and J genes are TRBV27 and TRBJ1-2; D is ambiguous. This CDR3 comprises 12 residues. Trimming stripped 6 bases from V and 4 bases from J, with 9 bases between. Germline V gene data show CDR1 as MNHEY and CDR2 as SMNVEV (reference sequence). The DNA of the CDR3 is TGTGCCAGCAGGTTGGGAGGCTATGGCTACACCTTC. Translated, it gives CASRLGGYGYTF.

The rearrangement uses TRBV27 and TRBJ2-7, with D hard to call. Trimming took off 2 bases at V and 0 bases at J, with 11 bases between the two ends. The length of the CDR3 is 15 residues. Germline CDR1 reads MNHEY; CDR2 reads SMNVEV (reference sequence). This chain's CDR3 is CASSLGLTSSYEQYF. The CDR3 region has the DNA TGTGCCAGCAGTTTAGGGCTTACGAGCTCCTACGAGCAGTACTTC.

The CDR3 spells CASSLGAVNQPQHF. CDR3 bases: TGTGCCAGTTCGCTGGGGGCGGTCAATCAGCCCCAGCATTTT. The rearrangement links TRBV19 to TRBJ1-5; D might be TRBD1 (6 bases). The CDR3 length is 14 residues. Trimming left V 8 bases short and J 3 bases short, with 14 bases between. CDR1 and CDR2 (germline): LNHDA, SQIVND (reference sequence).

The V and J genes are TRBV13 and TRBJ2-7; 8 bases map to TRBD2. There are 14 residues in the CDR3. V shed 5 bases, J shed 4 bases, and the junction held 7 bases outside the gene matches. Germline V CDR1 and CDR2: PRHDT, FYEKMQ (reference sequence). The CDR3 region has the DNA TGTGCCAGCAGCATCAGCGGGAGCTTTTACGAGCAGTACTTC. Its protein is CASSISGSFYEQYF.

The genes are TRBV7-7 and TRBJ2-7, with 9 bases matching TRBD1. This CDR3 has 19 amino acids. Germline V gene data show CDR1 as SSHAT and CDR2 as FNYEAQ (reference sequence). After removal of 5 bases from V and 4 bases from J, the junction contained 21 bases not matched to a gene. Here the CDR3 reads CASSPVEFAPGQGPYEQYF. CDR3 in DNA: TGTGCCAGCAGCCCCGTTGAGTTTGCCCCGGGACAGGGACCTTACGAGCAGTACTTC.

The rearrangement uses TRBV10-3 and TRBJ2-5; 7 bases are shared with TRBD2. J was trimmed by 3 bases and V by 2 bases; bases with no gene match: 0. The CDR3 length is 13 residues. The germline V gene has CDR1 ENHRY and CDR2 SYGVKD. The CDR3 reads CAISEAGEETQYF. CDR3 nucleotides: TGTGCCATCAGTGAGGCGGGAGAAGAGACCCAGTACTTC.

The rearrangement links TRBV21-1 to TRBJ2-3; the table's D call, TRBD2, was not checked against the DNA. TRBV21-1 is a known pseudogene. The CDR3 sequence is 16 residues long. The chain's CDR3 is CASSRGLAGGTDTQYF. DNA for the CDR3: TGTGCCAGCAGCAGGGGACTAGCGGGAGGTACAGATACGCAGTATTTT.

The rearrangement joins TRBV5-1 to TRBJ2-7, with 12 bases that match TRBD2. CDR1 is SGHRS and CDR2 is YFSETQ in the germline V gene. The CDR3 is 15 amino acids. With 4 bases clipped from V and 3 bases from J, the junction kept 5 bases outside the gene matches. The CDR3 DNA reads TGCGCCAGCAGCCTGACTAGCGGGAGATTCTACGAGCAGTACTTC. Protein: CASSLTSGRFYEQYF. The full variable domain, its missing parts supplied by reference TRBV5-1 and TRBJ2-7, is KAGVTQTPRYLIKTRGQQVTLSCSPISGHRSVSWYQQTPGQGLQFLFEYFSETQRNKGNFPGRFSGRQFSNSRSEMNVSTLELGDSALYLCASSLTSGRFYEQYFGPGTRLTVT.

The chain recombines TRBV5-1 with TRBJ1-6, with 7 bases fitting TRBD1. This CDR3 is built from 16 residues. Germline V gene lookup returns CDR1 SGHRS and CDR2 YFSETQ. The V and J ends lost 3 bases and 6 bases, in that order; junction bases with no gene match: 9. The CDR3 DNA sequence: TGCGCCAGCAGCTCATGGGACAGCACGCTTAATTCACCCCTCCACTTT. Translating it yields CASSSWDSTLNSPLHF.

The rearrangement links TRBV19 to TRBJ1-1; 8 bases fit TRBD1. The CDR3 loop spans 17 amino acids. V shed 8 bases, J shed 4 bases, and the junction held 18 bases outside the gene matches. Germline values: CDR1 LNHDA, CDR2 SQIVND (reference sequence). CDR3 DNA sequence: TGTGCCAGTGATAGGGGGAGACAGGGGAATCAAGCCACTGAAGCTTTCTTT. Translation: CASDRGRQGNQATEAFF.

This clone was picked up a small number of times. The chain combines TRBV29-1 with TRBJ2-1; 13 positions agree with TRBD2. The CDR3 runs to 17 residues. CDR1 and CDR2 (germline): SQVTM, ANQGSEA. The V and J ends lost 7 bases and 4 bases, in that order; junction bases with no gene match: 13. Here the CDR3 DNA reads TGCAGCGGCGGAACCGGACTAGCGGGAGAGGGTTACAATGAGCAGTTCTTC. It encodes CSGGTGLAGEGYNEQFF.

This clone was counted between two and nine times. This chain links TRBV5-6 with TRBJ1-2; tentative D call: TRBD1 (5 bases). This CDR3 contains 13 residues. CDR1 and CDR2 (germline): SGHDT, YYEEEE. V dropped 4 bases and J dropped 7 bases, with 14 bases sitting between them. The DNA for the CDR3 is TGTGCCAGCAGCCTTGGTCGACAGTCTGGCTACACCTTC. It translates to CASSLGRQSGYTF.